One and the same sample provided the 10 T cell receptor beta chains below, sequenced in a study of Tregs in tolerant kidney transplant recipients (dated by TCRdb to between 2017 and 2020). The protocol used for the library was the immunoSEQ multiplex PCR assay. Drawn from immuneACCESS, this table holds only the in-frame rearrangements with V and J called that TCRdb kept. Clones are partly lost; checked studies trace under half to an unresolved V gene and leave the rest unexplained. The sample has about 240,000 clones on record, approximately 83% of them singletons. The ten largest clones take up 0.55% to 0.65% of the sample. Sequencing was performed on CD4+ T cells from blood. These receptor sequences come from a human donor in good health.

This clone was seen just once. The rearrangement joins TRBV11-2 to TRBJ1-1; D remains unclear. The CDR3 is made up of 16 amino acids. Between the trimmed V and J ends, which lost 5 bases and 1 base, there was a span of 17 bases. The V gene's germline CDR1 is SGHAT and CDR2 FQNNGV. CDR3 in amino acids: CASSPLPATPNTEAFF. In DNA, the CDR3 is TGTGCCAGCAGCCCGCTTCCCGCGACACCGAACACTGAAGCTTTCTTT. Filled out from reference TRBV11-2 and TRBJ1-1, the complete variable domain reads EAGVAQSPRYKIIEKRQSVAFWCNPISGHATLYWYQQILGQGPKLLIQFQNNGVVDDSQLPKDRFSAERLKGVDSTLKIQPAKLEDSAVYLCASSPLPATPNTEAFFGQGTRLTVV.

The rearrangement joins TRBV18 to TRBJ2-7; D is unclear. V was cut by 3 bases and J by 2 bases, with 26 bases left in between. In germline, CDR1 is KGHSH, CDR2 LQKENI. This CDR3 is built from 19 residues. The CDR3 nucleotides read TGTGCCAGCTCACCCCTAGTAGGCACACCGTATAAGGCGGCCTACGAGCAGTACTTC. Residues: CASSPLVGTPYKAAYEQYF.

This chain uses TRBV7-6 with TRBJ2-6, with D possibly matching TRBD2 (6 bases). Germline V gives CDR1 SGHVS, CDR2 FNYEAQ. Trimming took off 4 bases at V and 4 bases at J, with 17 bases between the two ends. The CDR3 has 17 amino acids. The CDR3, as DNA: TGTGCCAGCAGCTCCGAGGGTCCGGGGGTCGGGGCCAACGTCCTGACTTTC. Its protein is CASSSEGPGVGANVLTF.

This clone has just a few counts. V is TRBV5-6 and J is TRBJ2-7, with 15 positions matching TRBD2. J lost 4 bases, V lost 2 bases, and 1 base had no gene match. Germline V gives CDR1 SGHDT, CDR2 YYEEEE. This CDR3 contains 15 residues. This CDR3 reads CASSFGTSGRYEQYF. CDR3 bases: TGTGCCAGCAGCTTTGGGACTAGCGGGAGGTACGAGCAGTACTTC.

This chain uses TRBV7-9 with TRBJ1-1; D unclear. The CDR3 has 13 residues. Trimming took off 1 base at V and 3 bases at J, with 6 bases between the two ends. Germline V gene sequence: CDR1 SEHNR, CDR2 FQNEAQ (reference sequence). CDR3 sequence (DNA): TGTGCCAGCAGCTTAGGAGTGGACACTGAAGCTTTCTTT. Amino acid sequence: CASSLGVDTEAFF.

The rearrangement uses TRBV6-1 and TRBJ1-2; 7 bases map to TRBD1. Germline assignment: CDR1 MNHNS and CDR2 SASEGT. Losses at the gene ends were 2 bases for V and 4 bases for J; bases not matched to a gene: 7. The CDR3 loop spans 15 amino acids. The CDR3 region has the DNA TGTGCCAGCAGTGAATTGAGACAGGGTCTCTATGGCTACACCTTC. It yields the protein CASSELRQGLYGYTF.

A single count supports this clone. The genes are TRBV19 and TRBJ2-3; 13 positions match TRBD2. The CDR3 length is 16 residues. The germline V gene encodes CDR1 LNHDA and CDR2 SQIVND (reference sequence). V trimming: 3 bases; J trimming: 4 bases; junction bases outside the gene matches: 4. The CDR3 bases are TGTGCCAGTAGTATTCGACTAGCGGGGGGTTCAGATACGCAGTATTTT. It encodes CASSIRLAGGSDTQYF. The full variable domain, rest sourced from reference TRBV19 and TRBJ2-3, is DGGITQSPKYLFRKEGQNVTLSCEQNLNHDAMYWYRQDPGQGLRLIYYSQIVNDFQKGDIAEGYSVSREKKESFPLTVTSAQKNPTAFYLCASSIRLAGGSDTQYFGPGTRLTVL.

The V and J genes are TRBV19 and TRBJ2-1; no clear D. The CDR3 totals 11 residues. Trimming pared 5 bases from V and 4 bases from J, leaving 3 bases between. Per germline, CDR1 LNHDA and CDR2 SQIVND (reference sequence). CDR3 coding DNA: TGTGCCAGTAGTCTTTACAATGAGCAGTTCTTC. It specifies CASSLYNEQFF. The full variable domain, rest sourced from reference TRBV19 and TRBJ2-1, is DGGITQSPKYLFRKEGQNVTLSCEQNLNHDAMYWYRQDPGQGLRLIYYSQIVNDFQKGDIAEGYSVSREKKESFPLTVTSAQKNPTAFYLCASSLYNEQFFGPGTRLTVL.

The rearrangement joins TRBV5-1 to TRBJ2-1; 11 bases agree with TRBD2. The V and J ends lost 3 bases and 6 bases, in that order; junction bases with no gene match: 5. Looked up from germline, CDR1 is SGHRS and CDR2 is YFSETQ. The length of the CDR3 is 15 residues. The CDR3 spells CASSSVAGGPNEQFF. The CDR3 bases are TGCGCCAGCAGCTCCGTAGCGGGGGGGCCCAATGAGCAGTTCTTC.

The DNA of the CDR3 is TGTGCCAGCAGCCCGACCGGGAGGGAGTACGAGCAGTACTTC. It specifies CASSPTGREYEQYF. The chain is built from TRBV6-1 and TRBJ2-7; 8 bases match TRBD2. Losses at the gene ends were 6 bases for V and 4 bases for J; bases not matched to a gene: 8. Germline loops: CDR1 MNHNS, CDR2 SASEGT. The CDR3 totals 14 residues.